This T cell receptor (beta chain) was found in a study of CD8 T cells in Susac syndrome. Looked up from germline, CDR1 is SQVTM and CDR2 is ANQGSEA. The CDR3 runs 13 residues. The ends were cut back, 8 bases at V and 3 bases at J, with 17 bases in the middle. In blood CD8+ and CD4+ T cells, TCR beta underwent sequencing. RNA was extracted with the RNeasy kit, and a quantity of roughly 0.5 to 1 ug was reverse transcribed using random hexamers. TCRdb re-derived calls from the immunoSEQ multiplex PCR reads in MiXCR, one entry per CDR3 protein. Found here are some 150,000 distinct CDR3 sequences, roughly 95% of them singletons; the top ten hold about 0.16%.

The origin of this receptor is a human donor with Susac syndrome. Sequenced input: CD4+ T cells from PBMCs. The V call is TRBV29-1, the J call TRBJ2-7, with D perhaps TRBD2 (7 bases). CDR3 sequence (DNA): TGCAGCACCAAGGGGGGGGCTAACTACGAGCAGTACTTC. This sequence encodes CSTKGGANYEQYF.